The source of this T cell receptor beta chain is a study of cytomegalovirus exposure and HLA in healthy donors. Study-level results: A prior analysis recorded that most TCR beta V segments were productive about 90% or about 30% of the time. Among the most significant clusters, several appeared linked to common viral pathogens in a later analysis.

Turning to this clone: Its antigen is still unknown.

V dropped 11 bases and J dropped 0 bases, with 16 bases sitting between them. The V gene's germline CDR1 is MNHEY and CDR2 SVGAGI. The CDR3 is made up of 14 amino acids. The PCR employed 60 Vbeta primers together with 13 Jbeta primers. Generated by immunoSEQ multiplex PCR, the TCRdb table keeps only in-frame clones and is missing some. The repertoire holds more than 200,000 clones, with roughly 80% as singletons. The specimen was PBMCs. The genes are TRBV6-5 and TRBJ1-1; no firm D call. The clonotype originates from a girl under 18 in good health and CMV-seronegative. The CDR3 protein is CAHAPQNMNTEAFF. DNA for the CDR3: TGTGCCCACGCCCCCCAGAACATGAACACTGAAGCTTTCTTT.